This section outlines one TCR beta chain sequence together with its context. This CDR3 comprises 15 residues. The germline V gene encodes CDR1 LGHNA and CDR2 YSLEER. V was pared by 0 bases and J by 8 bases, with 7 bases of the junction left unmatched. This sample stems from a study of blood T cell repertoires in COVID-19. Either two negative PCRs, clearance, or symptom resolution qualified Cohort 3 donors as recovered. Clones were sequenced by immunoSEQ multiplex PCR, and TCRdb holds only the in-frame ones, with some missing. The sample includes about 480,000 clones, around nine tenths of them seen just once.

The TCR was taken from a woman between 40 and 55 years old who had recovered from COVID-19. The chain carries TRBV4-3 and TRBJ2-3; 8 bases line up with TRBD2. The sequencing input was PBMCs or T cells enriched from blood (not recorded which). The CDR3 protein is CASSQDAGRAGTQYF. The CDR3 DNA reads TGCGCCAGCAGCCAAGATGCCGGGAGGGCCGGTACGCAGTATTTT.